These T cell receptor beta chains were read from a single sample in a study of Ad26.COV2.S vaccination and SARS-CoV-2 variants. Produced via immunoSEQ multiplex PCR; TCRdb's table is partial and in-frame only. The sample consists of 300,000 to 400,000 clones, about 89% of them appearing once. The sample in question was peripheral blood, obtained in a trial of Ad26.COV2.S vaccine versus placebo. These TCRs come from a person aged 18-60 years who received the Ad26.COV2.S COVID-19 vaccine or a placebo. The CDR3 runs from the conserved cysteine through the conserved F or W. The order of the fields is D gene, clone size, J gene, V gene, CDR3 protein, CDR3 DNA. A D gene is named only where the DNA matches it firmly. Size is omitted from some rows. Given values are once, few, many or a class for expanded clones.

>-|-|TRBJ2-1|TRBV14
CASSLAGTLYNEQFF
TGTGCCAGCAGCCTGGCCGGGACACTCTACAATGAGCAGTTCTTC
>-|few|TRBJ2-3|TRBV29-1
CSVETSQSKQYF
TGCAGCGTTGAAACCTCCCAGTCGAAGCAGTATTTT
>-|-|TRBJ1-5|TRBV7-9
CASSSDNQPQHF
TGTGCCAGCAGCTCCGATAATCAGCCCCAGCATTTT
>TRBD2|-|TRBJ2-1|TRBV5-1
CASSLTSGTAYNEQFF
TGCGCCAGCAGCTTAACAAGCGGGACGGCCTACAATGAGCAGTTCTTC
>-|-|TRBJ1-2|TRBV30
CAWSYTTNYGYTF
TGTGCCTGGAGTTACACAACTAACTATGGCTACACCTTC
>-|-|TRBJ2-1|TRBV4-1
CASSHPLHNEQFF
TGCGCCAGCAGCCACCCTCTACACAATGAGCAGTTCTTC
>TRBD2|-|TRBJ2-7|TRBV7-2
CASSPGLAGGLYEQYF
TGTGCCAGCAGCCCGGGACTAGCGGGGGGACTCTACGAGCAGTACTTC
>-|once|TRBJ1-2|TRBV5-5
CASTPGARANYGYTF
TGTGCCAGCACCCCGGGGGCAAGAGCTAACTATGGCTACACCTTC
>TRBD2|once|TRBJ2-3|TRBV4-1
CASSQRDRPGVAGFSDTQYF
TGCGCCAGCAGCCAGAGGGACCGCCCGGGGGTAGCGGGATTCTCAGATACGCAGTATTTT
>-|-|TRBJ2-2|TRBV15
CATSTRVGYTGELFF
TGTGCCACCAGCACCAGGGTCGGGTACACCGGGGAGCTGTTTTTT
>-|-|TRBJ2-1|TRBV9
CASSARGVPYNEQFF
TGTGCCAGCAGCGCGCGGGGAGTCCCCTACAATGAGCAGTTCTTC
>TRBD1|-|TRBJ1-5|TRBV12-5
CASGLGTGDAGPQHF
TGTGCTAGTGGTTTGGGTACAGGGGACGCCGGGCCCCAGCATTTT
>-|once|TRBJ1-1|TRBV5-5
CASSLGVLNTEAFF
TGTGCCAGCAGCTTGGGAGTTCTGAACACTGAAGCTTTCTTT
>TRBD2|-|TRBJ2-7|TRBV3-1/TRBV3-2
CASSRQLAGPYEQYF
TGTGCCAGCAGCCGCCAACTAGCGGGGCCCTACGAGCAGTACTTC
>-|-|TRBJ2-1|TRBV2
CASRRDSYNEQFF
TGTGCCAGCAGGAGGGACTCCTACAATGAGCAGTTCTTC
>-|-|TRBJ1-2|TRBV24-1
CATSDATQGVYGYTF
TGTGCCACCAGTGACGCCACCCAGGGCGTCTATGGCTACACCTTC
>-|-|TRBJ1-2|TRBV4-1
CASSQEPGEFNYGYTF
TGCGCCAGCAGCCAAGAGCCAGGTGAATTTAACTATGGCTACACCTTC
>TRBD1|-|TRBJ2-7|TRBV11-3
CASSLTGGYEQYF
TGTGCCAGCAGTCTTACAGGGGGCTACGAGCAGTACTTC
>-|-|TRBJ1-1|TRBV5-6
CASSPTTGYMNTEAFF
TGTGCCAGCAGCCCGACGACCGGGTACATGAACACTGAAGCTTTCTTT
>-|-|TRBJ1-4|TRBV5-1
CASSPYTNEKLFF
TGCGCCAGCAGCCCTTACACAAATGAAAAACTGTTTTTT
>-|once|TRBJ2-3|TRBV7-3
CASSLVGSDTQYF
TGTGCCAGCAGCTTAGTGGGGTCAGATACGCAGTATTTT
>-|-|TRBJ2-7|TRBV9
CASSVDPGHDYEQYF
TGTGCCAGCAGCGTGGATCCGGGACATGACTACGAGCAGTACTTC
>TRBD1|-|TRBJ2-2|TRBV7-2
CASSVTGGAILGELFF
TGTGCCAGCAGCGTAACAGGGGGCGCGATTCTCGGGGAGCTGTTTTTT
>-|few|TRBJ2-1|TRBV5-1
CASSLRDYNEQFF
TGCGCCAGCAGCCTCCGGGACTACAATGAGCAGTTCTTC
>-|-|TRBJ2-1|TRBV7-2
CASSLGPNNEQFF
TGTGCCAGCAGCTTAGGACCTAACAATGAGCAGTTCTTC
>-|-|TRBJ2-7|TRBV9
CASSVEGSTEQYF
TGTGCCAGCAGCGTAGAGGGGAGCACCGAGCAGTACTTC